The TCR beta chain under discussion was sequenced for a study of CD8+CD57+ T cells in acquired aplastic anemia. At the level of the study: On average, sorted CD4+ and CD8+ cells gave around 3.3 ug of DNA. Broader study findings: Overlapping CD8+ CDR3 repertoires of patients and controls contained about 27 shared sequences.

For this clonotype: Its target is unknown. As the CDR3 is not closed by the conserved phenylalanine or tryptophan, this likely results from a read error.

The use of genomic DNA as template underpinned the TCR beta VDJ and CDR3 profiling. TCRdb analysed the reads with MiXCR anew, one entry per CDR3 protein. The data contain around 150,000 distinct CDR3 sequences, 65% to 75% of them singletons. Patients picked for sequencing had shown CD8+CD57+ cell expansion detected by flow cytometry. Every one of the patients had aplastic anemia (severe, acquired). Source material: sorted CD4+, CD8+, or CD8+CD57+ T cells (not recorded which) from PBMCs. The TCR was taken from a human donor with aplastic anemia.

Here the CDR3 reads CACSDGAEQYL. The CDR3 DNA sequence: TGCGCCTGCAGTGATGGGGCCGAGCAGTACCTC. The chain joins TRBV6-1 to TRBJ2-7; the D gene is possibly TRBD1 (5 bases). CDR3 length: 11 amino acids. Germline CDR1 MNHNS, CDR2 SASEGT.